Only a few counts were recorded for the clone carrying this T cell receptor beta chain. This sample stems from a study of PD-L1 blockade in urothelial cancer. Clones were sequenced by immunoSEQ multiplex PCR, and TCRdb holds only the in-frame ones, with some missing. The sample lists about 74,000 clones; about 85% were seen once. CDR3 length: 16 amino acids. Germline V CDR1 and CDR2: MNHEY, SMNVEV (reference sequence). V dropped 0 bases and J dropped 4 bases, with 12 bases sitting between them. This clonotype originated in a man between 65 and 80 years old with urothelial cancer. The source material was PBMCs, sampled around atezolizumab (anti-PD-L1) treatment. J is TRBJ2-2 and V is TRBV27; tentatively, D is TRBD1 (6 bases). The CDR3: CASSLSWGLGTGELFF. In DNA form, the CDR3 reads TGTGCCAGCAGTTTATCATGGGGGCTTGGCACCGGGGAGCTGTTTTTT.